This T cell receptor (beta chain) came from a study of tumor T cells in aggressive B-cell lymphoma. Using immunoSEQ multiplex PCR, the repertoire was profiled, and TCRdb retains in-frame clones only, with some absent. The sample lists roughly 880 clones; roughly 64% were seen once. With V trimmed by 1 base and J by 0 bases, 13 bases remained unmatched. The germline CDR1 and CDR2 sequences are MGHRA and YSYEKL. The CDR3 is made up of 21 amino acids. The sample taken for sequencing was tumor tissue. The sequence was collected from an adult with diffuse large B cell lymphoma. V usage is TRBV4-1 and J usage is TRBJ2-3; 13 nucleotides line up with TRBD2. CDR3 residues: CASSQAPYTSGGARSTDTQYF. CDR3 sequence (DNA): TGCGCCAGCAGCCAAGCTCCCTATACTAGCGGGGGGGCGCGGAGCACAGATACGCAGTATTTT.